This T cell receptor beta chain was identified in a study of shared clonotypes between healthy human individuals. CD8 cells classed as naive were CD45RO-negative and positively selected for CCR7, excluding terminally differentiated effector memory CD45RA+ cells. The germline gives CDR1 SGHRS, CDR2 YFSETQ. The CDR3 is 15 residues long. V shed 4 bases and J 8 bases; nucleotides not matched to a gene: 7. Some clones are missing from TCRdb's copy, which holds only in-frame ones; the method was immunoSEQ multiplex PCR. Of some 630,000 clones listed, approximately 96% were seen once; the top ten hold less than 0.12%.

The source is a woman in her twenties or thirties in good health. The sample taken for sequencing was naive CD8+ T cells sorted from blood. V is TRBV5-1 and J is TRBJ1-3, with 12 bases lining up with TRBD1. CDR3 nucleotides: TGCGCCAGCAGCCCGGGACAGGGGGCTTTGGACACCATATATTTT. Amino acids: CASSPGQGALDTIYF.